A selection of T cell receptor beta chains follows, all from one sample in a study of blood T cells in healthy people across ages. Using its own MiXCR run on the 5' RACE reads, TCRdb lists one record per CDR3 protein. The table lists 750,000 to 1,000,000 distinct CDR3 sequences, about 27% of them singletons. These same data were also listed under a study on T cells of mothers and their children.

Sequencing was carried out using blood. The receptors derive from a woman between 35 and 50 years old in good health. Both conserved end residues are part of each CDR3. D genes are given only for firm matches. Clone size, where shown, is once, few, many, or a class for clones that have expanded.

j_call	d_call	v_call	clone_size	cdr3_aa	cdr3_nt
TRBJ2-1	-	TRBV4-3	-	CASSQDYLGGEQFF	TGCGCCAGCAGCCAAGACTATCTGGGGGGTGAGCAGTTCTTC
TRBJ2-1	TRBD2	TRBV6-2/TRBV6-3	-	CANSYSKFSGDYNEQFF	TGTGCCAACAGTTACTCGAAATTTAGCGGGGACTACAATGAGCAGTTCTTC
TRBJ2-1	-	TRBV6-2/TRBV6-3	-	CAIGGRVSRYEQFF	TGTGCCATCGGCGGCAGGGTCTCTAGGTACGAGCAGTTCTTC
TRBJ2-7	-	TRBV9	few	CASSEAGRSEQYF	TGTGCCAGCAGCGAGGCAGGGCGCAGCGAGCAGTACTTC
TRBJ1-5	TRBD1	TRBV20-1	-	CSTRGTGRIGNQPQHF	TGCAGTACTAGAGGGACAGGGAGGATTGGCAATCAGCCCCAGCATTTT
TRBJ2-4	-	TRBV5-1	few	CASSLGAVTKNIQYF	TGCGCCAGCAGCCTGGGGGCGGTGACCAAAAACATTCAGTACTTC
TRBJ2-1	-	TRBV7-3	few	CASSQAAYNEQFF	TGTGCCAGCAGCCAAGCAGCCTACAATGAGCAGTTCTTC
TRBJ2-1	TRBD2	TRBV7-2	-	CASSLSSRLADSCNEQFF	TGTGCCAGCAGCTTATCTTCGAGACTAGCGGACTCCTGCAATGAGCAGTTCTTC
TRBJ1-5	-	TRBV6-5	few	CASSYSRPGLGQPQHF	TGTGCCAGCAGTTACTCCCGTCCAGGGCTGGGGCAGCCCCAGCATTTT
TRBJ2-3	TRBD2	TRBV4-3	-	CASSLGLAGVSDTQYF	TGCGCCAGCAGCCTCGGACTAGCGGGAGTTTCAGATACGCAGTATTTT
TRBJ2-5	-	TRBV20-1	-	CSARDLRERETQYF	TGCAGTGCTAGAGATCTCCGGGAGCGGGAGACCCAGTACTTC
TRBJ2-1	-	TRBV5-1	-	CAGSSRSGNNKQFF	TGCGCCGGCAGCTCGAGAAGCGGAAACAATAAGCAGTTCTTC
TRBJ1-1	TRBD1	TRBV7-3	-	CASGRTGGTNTEAFF	TGTGCCAGCGGCCGGACAGGGGGCACGAACACTGAAGCTTTCTTT
TRBJ2-1	TRBD2	TRBV28	-	CASSPYGLDYNEQFF	TGTGCCAGCAGTCCCTACGGACTAGACTACAATGAGCAGTTCTTC
TRBJ2-3	-	TRBV5-1	few	CASSLYPFLPTDTQYF	TGCGCCAGCAGCTTGTACCCGTTCCTCCCCACAGATACGCAGTATTTT
TRBJ2-4	TRBD2	TRBV20-1	-	CSGTRGGAKNIQYF	TGCAGTGGCACGCGGGGGGGGGCCAAAAACATTCAGTACTTC
TRBJ2-7	-	TRBV5-6	-	CASSLGDWGYEQYF	TGTGCCAGCAGCTTGGGCGACTGGGGTTACGAGCAGTACTTC
TRBJ2-1	-	TRBV5-1	few	CASSSPASVDNEQFF	TGCGCCAGCAGCTCCCCGGCTAGCGTCGACAATGAGCAGTTCTTC
TRBJ2-3	-	TRBV7-8	few	CASSLARGGLSTDTQYF	TGTGCCAGCAGCTTAGCGAGGGGGGGCCTGAGCACAGATACGCAGTATTTT
TRBJ1-5	TRBD1	TRBV2	-	CASSKSRGFNQPQHF	TGTGCCAGCAGTAAAAGCAGGGGGTTCAATCAGCCCCAGCATTTT
TRBJ1-1	-	TRBV28	-	CASSPMDNTEAFF	TGTGCCAGCAGCCCTATGGATAACACTGAAGCTTTCTTT
TRBJ2-3	TRBD1	TRBV5-1	many	CASNDRVTDTQYF	TGCGCCAGCAACGACAGGGTCACAGATACGCAGTATTTT
TRBJ2-7	-	TRBV4-2	many	CASSQYLAFYEQYF	TGTGCCAGCAGCCAATATCTAGCGTTCTACGAGCAGTACTTC
TRBJ2-7	TRBD2	TRBV20-1	few	CSAGTREYGQYF	TGCAGTGCCGGGACTAGGGAGTACGGGCAGTACTTC
TRBJ1-5	-	TRBV28	-	CASTRRNYYRYSNQPQHF	TGTGCCAGCACGAGACGGAACTACTACCGTTATAGCAATCAGCCCCAGCATTTT
TRBJ2-7	TRBD1	TRBV28	-	CASIHTTGAPYEQYF	TGTGCCAGCATTCACACGACAGGGGCCCCCTACGAGCAGTACTTC
TRBJ1-5	-	TRBV24-1	-	CATSLTVSNQPQHF	TGTGCCACCAGTCTCACGGTGAGCAATCAGCCCCAGCATTTT
TRBJ1-6	-	TRBV5-1	few	CASSSDSSSYNSPLHF	TGCGCCAGCAGTTCGGACAGTAGCTCCTATAATTCACCCCTCCACTTT
TRBJ2-1	-	TRBV20-1	-	CSARVFGSNEQFF	TGCAGTGCTAGAGTTTTTGGGAGCAATGAGCAGTTCTTC
TRBJ2-7	TRBD2	TRBV7-6	many	CASSLGGGQYEQYF	TGTGCCAGCAGCTTAGGCGGGGGGCAATACGAGCAGTACTTC
TRBJ2-1	-	TRBV7-2	many	CASSLSNYNEQFF	TGTGCCAGCAGTTTAAGTAACTACAATGAGCAGTTCTTC
TRBJ2-1	TRBD2	TRBV7-2	-	CASSLEGTSGRFGNEQFF	TGTGCCAGCAGCTTAGAGGGGACTAGCGGGAGGTTTGGCAATGAGCAGTTCTTC
TRBJ2-6	-	TRBV28	-	CASSLNFWGRISGANVRTF	TGTGCCAGCAGTTTGAATTTTTGGGGACGGATCTCTGGGGCCAACGTCCGGACTTTC
TRBJ1-4	-	TRBV7-9	-	CASSFAGYANEKLFF	TGTGCCAGTAGCTTCGCAGGGTATGCTAATGAAAAACTGTTTTTT
TRBJ2-1	TRBD1	TRBV20-1	many	CSARERDRVYNEQFF	TGCAGTGCTAGAGAGAGGGACAGGGTATACAATGAGCAGTTCTTC
TRBJ1-5	TRBD1	TRBV5-5	-	CASSLPGQGASRGNQPQHF	TGTGCCAGCAGCTTACCTGGACAGGGGGCTTCGAGGGGGAATCAGCCCCAGCATTTT
TRBJ2-3	-	TRBV2	few	CASSDAPPPDTQYF	TGTGCCAGCAGTGATGCGCCTCCCCCAGATACGCAGTATTTT
TRBJ2-7	TRBD2	TRBV7-8	-	CASSYRRRASGSYEQYF	TGTGCCAGCAGCTATCGCCGGCGGGCTAGCGGATCCTACGAGCAGTACTTC
TRBJ1-1	-	TRBV5-1	-	CASSSLERGRGTEAFF	TGCGCCAGCAGCTCTCTAGAACGGGGACGTGGCACTGAAGCTTTCTTT
TRBJ1-2	-	TRBV24-1	-	CATSDLRGGNGYTF	TGTGCCACCAGTGATTTGCGGGGGGGGAATGGCTACACCTTC
TRBJ2-2	-	TRBV10-3	-	CAISDGKDRPGELFF	TGTGCCATCAGTGACGGAAAGGATAGACCCGGGGAGCTGTTTTTT
TRBJ1-2	-	TRBV29-1	few	CSVEPRGGVSTF	TGCAGCGTTGAACCCAGAGGGGGGGTTTCCACCTTC
TRBJ1-5	-	TRBV5-1	-	CASSLLTGQPQHF	TGCGCCAGCAGCTTACTCACGGGTCAGCCCCAGCATTTT
TRBJ2-3	-	TRBV12-3/TRBV12-4	few	CASSFSRTATDTQYF	TGTGCCAGCAGTTTTTCTCGGACAGCCACAGATACGCAGTATTTT
TRBJ2-1	TRBD2	TRBV7-2	few	CASSPGGGGRDDEQFF	TGTGCCAGCAGCCCCGGCGGCGGGGGGCGAGACGATGAGCAGTTCTTC
TRBJ1-2	-	TRBV9	few	CANSVALGALYGYTF	TGTGCCAACAGCGTAGCTCTTGGGGCGCTTTATGGCTACACCTTC
TRBJ2-5	-	TRBV20-1	-	CSAEVTGFETQYF	TGCAGTGCGGAGGTTACAGGGTTCGAGACCCAGTACTTC
TRBJ1-5	-	TRBV7-2	-	CASSFASGQNQPQHF	TGTGCCAGCAGCTTTGCGTCAGGGCAGAATCAGCCCCAGCATTTT
TRBJ1-2	-	TRBV11-2	many	CASSSFDRNYGYTF	TGTGCCAGCAGCTCCTTCGACAGAAACTATGGCTACACCTTC
TRBJ2-5	TRBD1	TRBV27	-	CASRGGTGGAETQYF	TGTGCCAGCAGGGGAGGGACAGGGGGCGCGGAGACCCAGTACTTC
TRBJ1-2	-	TRBV27	many	CASSFDSNYGYTF	TGTGCCAGCAGCTTTGACAGTAACTATGGCTACACCTTC
TRBJ2-7	-	TRBV20-1	-	CSAQMEGRSYEQYF	TGCAGTGCTCAAATGGAGGGACGGTCCTACGAGCAGTACTTC
TRBJ1-2	-	TRBV6-5	-	CATLRGEIGYTF	TGTGCCACCTTGAGAGGGGAGATTGGCTACACCTTC
TRBJ2-7	-	TRBV12-3/TRBV12-4	-	CASSLGGETTYEQYF	TGTGCCAGCAGTTTAGGGGGGGAAACCACCTACGAGCAGTACTTC
TRBJ2-7	TRBD1	TRBV4-1	many	CASSQEVGDRASYEQYF	TGCGCCAGCAGCCAAGAAGTCGGAGACAGGGCGTCCTACGAGCAGTACTTC
TRBJ1-2	TRBD1	TRBV7-2	-	CASSPRQGGNGYTF	TGTGCCAGCAGCCCGCGACAGGGCGGGAATGGCTACACCTTC
TRBJ1-1	TRBD1	TRBV5-1	-	CASSSDPQGALNTEAFF	TGCGCCAGCAGCTCGGATCCACAGGGGGCTTTGAACACTGAAGCTTTCTTT
TRBJ2-3	TRBD1	TRBV12-3/TRBV12-4	few	CASSFSRGQGSDTQYF	TGTGCCAGCAGTTTCTCTCGGGGACAGGGGTCAGATACGCAGTATTTT
TRBJ2-7	-	TRBV5-1	many	CASSLFKGYEQYF	TGCGCCAGCAGCTTGTTTAAAGGCTACGAGCAGTACTTC